These T cell receptor beta chains were read from a single sample in a study of OX40 agonist ivuxolimab in advanced cancers. Profiling relied on immunoSEQ multiplex PCR, and the TCRdb table lists in-frame clones only, not all of them. The repertoire holds roughly 50,000 clones, with 84% as singletons. Specimen: CD4+ or CD8+ T cells sorted from blood, collected in a trial of the OX40 agonist ivuxolimab. The receptors here all came from an adult with an advanced solid tumor such as melanoma, head and neck, liver or kidney cancer. Each CDR3 is given with its conserved first and last residue. The D gene is left open where the match is weak. Not every row has a clone size; where given, it reads once, few, many or a size class.

size,J,V,D,DNA,CDR3
.,TRBJ2-6,TRBV18,.,TGTGCCAGCTCTCCCGGTGTTGGGGCCAACGTCCTGACTTTC,CASSPGVGANVLTF
.,TRBJ1-1,TRBV5-1,.,TGCGCCAGCAGCGTACAGGTGAACACTGAAGCTTTCTTT,CASSVQVNTEAFF
.,TRBJ1-1,TRBV7-3,.,TGTGCCAGCAGCGAGTTGGCCGATACTGAAGCTTTCTTT,CASSELADTEAFF
.,TRBJ2-5,TRBV2,TRBD2,TGTGCCAGCAGAGATAGCGGGGGAGAGACCCAGTACTTC,CASRDSGGETQYF
.,TRBJ2-7,TRBV27,TRBD1,TGTGCCAGCAGTACAAACACACCGGGACAGGGCCTCTACGAGCAGTACTTC,CASSTNTPGQGLYEQYF
.,TRBJ1-1,TRBV5-4,TRBD1,TGTGCCAGCAGTTGGGGACAGGGGTCGAACACTGAAGCTTTCTTT,CASSWGQGSNTEAFF
.,TRBJ1-4,TRBV6-5,.,TGTGCCAGCAGTTCCAGGGGCGGTGAAAAACTGTTTTTT,CASSSRGGEKLFF
.,TRBJ2-2,TRBV19,.,TGTGCCAGTACCTACGGTGGGATGGGCGCACGACGGATCAACACCGGGGAGCTGTTTTTT,CASTYGGMGARRINTGELFF
.,TRBJ2-1,TRBV6-1,TRBD1,TGTGCCAGCAGTCCCCGGGACAGCCTAATCAATGAGCAGTTCTTC,CASSPRDSLINEQFF
.,TRBJ2-3,TRBV7-2,.,TGTGCCAGCAGGCAGAGCACAGATACGCAGTATTTT,CASRQSTDTQYF
once,TRBJ2-3,TRBV6-5,.,TGTGCCAGCAGCCCCTCCTTTGGGGGGATAACGCAGTATTTT,CASSPSFGGITQYF
.,TRBJ2-2,TRBV28,.,TGTGCCAGCAGTCCCCTGGGGATGGCCGGGGAGCTGTTTTTT,CASSPLGMAGELFF
.,TRBJ1-5,TRBV19,.,TGTGCCAGTAGTACCACGGGACACCTTATTTCAAATCAGCCCCAGCATTTT,CASSTTGHLISNQPQHF
.,TRBJ2-7,TRBV10-1,.,TGCGCCAGCAGCCAGAGCGGGCCGGGGTCCTACGAGCAGTACTTC,CASSQSGPGSYEQYF
.,TRBJ2-2,TRBV7-9,.,TGTGCCAGCAGCTTAGTGGGGGAGCTGTTTTTT,CASSLVGELFF
.,TRBJ2-3,TRBV28,.,TGTGCCAGCAGTCCCACTAGCTTCACGCAGTATTTT,CASSPTSFTQYF
.,TRBJ1-4,TRBV6-1,.,TGTGCCAGCAGTGCCCCTCAAGAAAAACTGTTTTTT,CASSAPQEKLFF
.,TRBJ2-5,TRBV13,TRBD1,TGTGCCAGCAGCTTCAGAAGGGGGCAACAAGAGACCCAGTACTTC,CASSFRRGQQETQYF
.,TRBJ2-1,TRBV5-1,TRBD2,TGCGCCAGCAGCTCCGTGGCGGGAGACGAGCAGTTCTTC,CASSSVAGDEQFF
.,TRBJ2-1,TRBV23-1,TRBD2,TGCGCCAGCAGTCATCGGAGGACTAGCGGGTCTTGTGAGCAGTTCTTC,CASSHRRTSGSCEQFF
.,TRBJ1-1,TRBV10-1,.,TGCGCCAGCAGTCTTTCAGGGAACACTGAAGCTTTCTTT,CASSLSGNTEAFF
.,TRBJ1-1,TRBV6-5,.,TGTGCCAGCACCAAGCCGGGCCCTAACACTGAAGCTTTCTTT,CASTKPGPNTEAFF
.,TRBJ1-1,TRBV5-1,.,TGCGCCAGCAGTGACAGGCTGAACACTGAAGCTTTCTTT,CASSDRLNTEAFF
.,TRBJ2-2,TRBV2,.,TGTGCCAGCAGTGCAGGGTCCACCGGGGAGCTGTTTTTT,CASSAGSTGELFF